The 15 T cell receptor beta chains below come from one sample, sequenced in a study of neoadjuvant anti-PD-1 for oral cavity cancer. Assay: immunoSEQ multiplex PCR; the TCRdb copy retains only in-frame clones and omits some. This table has fewer than 20,000 clones, roughly 70% appearing once. The source was PBMCs, collected before nivolumab (anti-PD-1) treatment. The receptors originated from a person aged 35 to 85 with oral cavity squamous cell carcinoma.

The rearrangement uses TRBV6-6 and TRBJ2-2; perhaps TRBD2 as D (6 bases). Germline V gene data show CDR1 as MNHNY and CDR2 as SVGAGI (reference sequence). Deletions cut 4 bases from V and 1 base from J, with 10 bases between. This CDR3 region has 15 residues. Written as DNA, the CDR3 is TGTGCCAGCAGTTCGAGCGGGCTGAACACCGGGGAGCTGTTTTTT. Its protein product is CASSSSGLNTGELFF.

V is TRBV6-5 and J is TRBJ2-7, with D tentatively TRBD2 (6 bases). CDR1 MNHEY and CDR2 SVGAGI come from the germline V gene. With 8 bases removed from V and 7 bases from J, the gap between germline ends came to 18 bases. This CDR3 has 13 residues. The DNA for the CDR3 is TGTGCCAGCTCGGCGGGACTCCTTGGAGAGCAGTACTTC. This gives the protein CASSAGLLGEQYF.

The CDR3 DNA reads as TGTGCCTGGAGTGGCCCAGACAGAAATGAGCAGTTCTTC. Protein product: CAWSGPDRNEQFF. The chain joins TRBV30 to TRBJ2-1, with a tentative D call TRBD1 (5 bases). The CDR3 is 13 amino acids. The V and J ends lost 1 base and 7 bases respectively, with 11 bases between them. CDR1 and CDR2 from the germline V gene are GTSNPN and SVGIG (reference sequence).

Comment on this clone: The same CDR3 can be traced to other DNA sequences in this sample. CDR3 in amino acids: CASSLGTGNTEAFF. The CDR3 DNA sequence: TGTGCCAGCAGTCTTGGGACGGGGAACACTGAAGCTTTCTTT. The chain combines TRBV7-8 with TRBJ1-1; D might be TRBD1 (5 bases). Germline V gene lookup returns CDR1 SGHVS and CDR2 FQNEAQ. The V end was cut by 6 bases, the J end by 1 base, with 12 bases between. The CDR3 consists of 14 residues.

This chain uses TRBV5-8 with TRBJ2-5; a weak D match, TRBD2 (5 bases). The V and J ends lost 2 bases and 7 bases respectively, with 15 bases between them. The CDR3 covers 14 residues. The germline V gene encodes CDR1 SGHTS and CDR2 YDEGEE. The CDR3 is CASSFGQEAGTQYF. The CDR3 bases are TGTGCCAGCAGCTTTGGGCAGGAGGCTGGGACCCAGTACTTC.

The J gene is TRBJ2-1, the V gene TRBV29-1; TRBD1 matches at 8 bases. The CDR3 is 13 residues long. The V gene end was trimmed by 3 bases and the J gene end by 9 bases; junction bases not matched to a gene: 7. Germline V gene data show CDR1 as SQVTM and CDR2 as ANQGSEA. CDR3 protein: CSVESRGLSEQFF. CDR3 DNA: TGCAGCGTTGAGTCCAGGGGGCTTAGTGAGCAGTTCTTC.

This rearrangement joins TRBV13 to TRBJ2-5, with TRBD2 matching over 9 bases. There are 16 residues in the CDR3. The V segment lost 3 bases and the J segment 5 bases; nucleotides outside the gene matches: 10. Germline V gives CDR1 PRHDT, CDR2 FYEKMQ (reference sequence). In DNA form, the CDR3 reads TGTGCCAGCAGCTTGGGTAGCGGGAGTAAGGGGGAGACCCAGTACTTC. It is translated as CASSLGSGSKGETQYF.

The chain has TRBV5-4 and TRBJ2-1; tentatively, D is TRBD1 or TRBD2 (6 bases each). V was pared by 4 bases and J by 10 bases, with 15 bases between. The CDR3 has 13 residues. CDR1 is SGHNT, CDR2 YYREEE, per germline (reference sequence). For the CDR3, the DNA is TGTGCCAGCAGCCGGGGGCCCTTAGACGAGCAGTTCTTC. This translates into CASSRGPLDEQFF.

The V call is TRBV18, the J call TRBJ1-1; weak D call: TRBD1 (6 bases). V lost 2 bases and J 2 bases, leaving 9 bases between the germline ends. Looked up from germline, CDR1 is KGHSH and CDR2 is LQKENI. The CDR3 is made up of 14 amino acids. CDR3 loop: CASSPTGGNTEAFF. As DNA, the CDR3 is TGTGCCAGCTCACCAACCGGGGGCAACACTGAAGCTTTCTTT.

This clone was observed a single time. The V call is TRBV29-1, the J call TRBJ2-7; 9 bases agree with TRBD1. Losses at the gene ends were 6 bases for V and 3 bases for J; bases not matched to a gene: 3. Germline assignment: CDR1 SQVTM and CDR2 ANQGSEA. This CDR3 region has 12 residues. The CDR3 region is CSVATGGYEQYF. The CDR3 nucleotides are TGCAGCGTAGCGACAGGGGGCTACGAGCAGTACTTC.

This sequence joins TRBV2 and TRBJ2-1; a possible D gene is TRBD2 (6 bases). The germline CDR1 and CDR2 sequences are SNHLY and FYNNEI. V was pared by 8 bases and J by 8 bases, with 16 bases between. The CDR3 runs 13 residues. The chain's CDR3 is CASQGLHVDEQFF. CDR3 in DNA: TGTGCCAGCCAGGGACTCCACGTCGATGAGCAGTTCTTC.

This clone turned up a few times. This chain links TRBV4-1 with TRBJ1-2, with 10 bases that match TRBD1. Germline CDR1 reads MGHRA; CDR2 reads YSYEKL. The V and J ends lost 0 bases and 4 bases, in that order; junction bases with no gene match: 2. The CDR3 is 15 amino acids. The CDR3 nucleotides read TGCGCCAGCAGCCAAGATCGACAGGGGGCCTATGGCTACACCTTC. Residues: CASSQDRQGAYGYTF.

V gene TRBV7-2 combines with J gene TRBJ2-7; 7 bases are a match to TRBD2. The CDR3 is made up of 17 amino acids. V dropped 1 base and J dropped 2; count of bases not matched to a gene: 11. The germline V gene has CDR1 SGHTA and CDR2 FQGNSA. The CDR3: CASSLGTLQRGPYEQYF. CDR3 bases: TGTGCCAGCAGCTTAGGAACCCTCCAGCGGGGCCCCTACGAGCAGTACTTC.

The chain couples TRBV4-1 to TRBJ2-7; D gene uncertain. Deletions cut 1 base from V and 0 bases from J, with 10 bases between. This CDR3 comprises 15 residues. In germline, CDR1 is MGHRA, CDR2 YSYEKL. The CDR3 loop is CASSQGHSASYEQYF. The CDR3 nucleotides read TGCGCCAGCAGCCAAGGACACAGTGCCTCCTACGAGCAGTACTTC.

The DNA of the CDR3 is TGTGCCAGCAGCTTGGATCCGGTGGACAGGGTTATCCTACATACGCAGTATTTT. This translates into CASSLDPVDRVILHTQYF. V and J are TRBV5-4 and TRBJ2-3, with 8 positions matching TRBD1. This CDR3 region has 18 residues. V trimming: 0 bases; J trimming: 7 bases; junction bases outside the gene matches: 16. Germline V gene data show CDR1 as SGHNT and CDR2 as YYREEE (reference sequence).